The source of this T cell receptor (beta chain) is a study of blood T cell repertoires in COVID-19. The authors' processing: From reference gene primer amplification, estimates of nucleated cell counts were derived. The assay was immunoSEQ multiplex PCR, and TCRdb's table has in-frame clones only and misses some. The V and J calls and clone size come from that table; D and trimming were worked out from the DNA. The sample has 350,000 to 450,000 clones; around 85% are singletons. Germline assignment: CDR1 MDHEN and CDR2 SYDVKM. The J segment lost 3 bases and the V segment lost 2 bases, leaving 22 bases of the junction unmatched. The CDR3 covers 22 residues.

The chain is built from TRBV28 and TRBJ2-7, with 13 positions matching TRBD2. The receptor's source is a woman aged 18-29 years with acute or convalescent COVID-19. Material for sequencing was peripheral blood. CDR3 sequence (DNA): TGTGCCAGCAGTTTAAGGACAGGACTGCCGGTAGGACTAGCGGGGGTCCTCTACGAGCAGTACTTC. Protein: CASSLRTGLPVGLAGVLYEQYF.